Listed below are T cell receptor beta chains from one sample, sequenced in a study of shared clonotypes between healthy human individuals. TCRdb's table, derived via immunoSEQ multiplex PCR, lists solely in-frame clones and lacks some. Of around 620,000 clones listed, around 96% are singletons. Input material: naive CD8+ T cells sorted from blood. The source of these receptors is a woman in her twenties or thirties in good health. CDR3s include the opening cysteine and the closing phenylalanine or tryptophan. Fields, in order: V gene, D gene, J gene, clone size, CDR3 protein, CDR3 DNA. D genes are given only for firm matches. Some rows have no size entry. The others give once, few or many, or a class for an expanded clone.

TRBV28	NA	TRBJ1-6	NA	CASSSLFDGTYNSPLHF	TGTGCCAGCAGTTCTCTTTTTGACGGGACCTATAATTCACCCCTCCACTTT
TRBV10-1	NA	TRBJ2-1	NA	CASSAFRNFSYEQFF	TGCGCCAGCAGTGCGTTTCGGAACTTCTCCTATGAGCAGTTCTTC
TRBV28	TRBD2	TRBJ2-2	NA	CASSPLAGGEPGELFF	TGTGCCAGCAGCCCACTAGCGGGAGGTGAACCCGGGGAGCTGTTTTTT
TRBV27	NA	TRBJ1-5	NA	CASSFAGLNQPQHF	TGTGCCAGCAGTTTTGCAGGGTTGAATCAGCCCCAGCATTTT
TRBV11-2	NA	TRBJ2-2	NA	CASSLAWTFSGELFF	TGTGCCAGCAGCTTAGCGTGGACTTTCTCCGGGGAGCTGTTTTTT
TRBV5-1	NA	TRBJ2-3	once	CASSLALGLNTDTQYF	TGCGCCAGCAGCTTGGCCTTGGGTCTAAACACAGATACGCAGTATTTT
TRBV2	NA	TRBJ2-2	NA	CASSEMVEAGGTGELFF	TGTGCCAGCAGTGAAATGGTTGAGGCCGGAGGAACCGGGGAGCTGTTTTTT
TRBV2	NA	TRBJ2-5	NA	CASSEAPRGYQETQYF	TGTGCCAGCAGTGAAGCGCCACGAGGGTACCAAGAGACCCAGTACTTC
TRBV7-8	NA	TRBJ2-1	NA	CASSLVASWDEQFF	TGTGCCAGCAGCTTGGTGGCCTCCTGGGATGAGCAGTTCTTC
TRBV5-4	NA	TRBJ2-5	NA	CASSPISGEQYF	TGTGCCAGCAGCCCAATCTCCGGGGAGCAGTACTTC
TRBV6-5	NA	TRBJ2-1	NA	CASSYSNNEQFF	TGTGCCAGCAGTTACAGTAACAATGAGCAGTTCTTC
TRBV2	TRBD1	TRBJ2-7	once	CASSEAPTGTGGGEQYF	TGTGCCAGCAGTGAAGCTCCTACCGGGACAGGGGGCGGCGAGCAGTACTTC
TRBV5-1	NA	TRBJ2-7	NA	CASSLDQGFSYEQYF	TGCGCCAGCAGCTTGGATCAGGGGTTCTCCTACGAGCAGTACTTC
TRBV27	NA	TRBJ2-2	NA	CASSQGGGYGTGELFF	TGTGCCAGCAGTCAGGGAGGGGGCTATGGAACCGGGGAGCTGTTTTTT
TRBV14	NA	TRBJ2-5	NA	CASRPDREDEETQYF	TGTGCCAGCAGACCTGACAGGGAGGACGAAGAGACCCAGTACTTC
TRBV27	NA	TRBJ2-1	NA	CASSSLPPNEQFF	TGTGCCAGCAGTTCTCTGCCCCCGAATGAGCAGTTCTTC
TRBV6-5	NA	TRBJ1-2	NA	CASSYSGGGYTF	TGTGCCAGCAGTTACTCTGGCGGTGGCTACACCTTC
TRBV10-1	TRBD1	TRBJ2-3	NA	CASSPGTGPTDTQYF	TGCGCCAGCAGCCCCGGGACAGGGCCCACAGATACGCAGTATTTT
TRBV7-9	NA	TRBJ2-2	NA	CASSGARNTGELFF	TGTGCCAGCAGCGGTGCGCGAAACACCGGGGAGCTGTTTTTT
TRBV7-6	NA	TRBJ2-5	NA	CASSPMGAGETQYF	TGTGCCAGCAGCCCTATGGGGGCGGGAGAGACCCAGTACTTC
TRBV19	NA	TRBJ2-7	NA	CASRDSRFEYEQYF	TGTGCCAGTAGGGACAGCCGGTTTGAGTACGAGCAGTACTTC
TRBV21-1	NA	TRBJ2-7	NA	CASSKPWGGLERQELLLEQYF	TGTGCCAGCAGCAAACCATGGGGGGGGCTCGAGCGCCAGGAACTCCTACTCGAGCAGTACTTC
TRBV6-6	NA	TRBJ1-2	NA	CASSSYAAMDYGYTF	TGTGCCAGCAGTTCTTATGCAGCGATGGACTATGGCTACACCTTC
TRBV28	TRBD1	TRBJ1-4	NA	CASSFGTDFIETNEKLFF	TGTGCCAGCAGTTTTGGGACAGATTTTATCGAAACTAATGAAAAACTGTTTTTT
TRBV5-4	TRBD2	TRBJ2-2	NA	CASSQTSGRAFAGELFF	TGTGCCAGCAGCCAGACTAGCGGGAGGGCCTTTGCCGGGGAGCTGTTTTTT
TRBV28	NA	TRBJ1-5	NA	CASTLQGLGQPQHF	TGTGCCAGCACCCTGCAGGGGCTAGGGCAGCCCCAGCATTTT
TRBV11-3	NA	TRBJ1-2	NA	CASSFGLGYGYTF	TGTGCCAGCAGCTTCGGGCTGGGCTATGGCTACACCTTC
TRBV7-8	NA	TRBJ1-5	NA	CASSLDFGNYSNQPQHF	TGTGCCAGCAGCTTAGATTTCGGGAACTATAGCAATCAGCCCCAGCATTTT
TRBV6-1	NA	TRBJ2-1	NA	CASSEAGFDYNEQFF	TGTGCCAGCAGTGAGGCCGGGTTCGACTACAATGAGCAGTTCTTC
TRBV5-6	TRBD2	TRBJ2-5	NA	CASSSGLAEETQYF	TGTGCCAGCAGCTCAGGACTAGCCGAAGAGACCCAGTACTTC
TRBV11-2	NA	TRBJ2-7	once	CASSLVGEQYF	TGTGCCAGCAGCTTAGTGGGGGAGCAGTACTTC
TRBV29-1	NA	TRBJ2-1	once	CSVEDQTSWSGYNEQFF	TGCAGCGTTGAAGATCAAACTAGCTGGTCGGGCTACAATGAGCAGTTCTTC
TRBV5-6	TRBD1	TRBJ2-7	once	CASSVYRGYYEQYF	TGTGCCAGCAGCGTGTACAGGGGGTACTACGAGCAGTACTTC
TRBV28	TRBD1	TRBJ1-2	NA	CASSPWTGEFYGYTF	TGTGCCAGCAGTCCCTGGACAGGGGAGTTCTATGGCTACACCTTC
TRBV6-4	TRBD2	TRBJ2-7	NA	CASGRPGLAGVKGSYEQYF	TGTGCCAGCGGGAGACCGGGACTAGCGGGAGTAAAAGGTTCCTACGAGCAGTACTTC
TRBV2	TRBD1	TRBJ1-5	NA	CASLPGQGAGGQPQHF	TGTGCCAGCCTCCCGGGACAGGGGGCGGGTGGTCAGCCCCAGCATTTT
TRBV28	NA	TRBJ1-2	NA	CASSLFLVDGYTF	TGTGCCAGCAGTTTATTCCTAGTGGATGGCTACACCTTC
TRBV28	TRBD2	TRBJ2-1	NA	CASSLTSGQEHEQFF	TGTGCCAGCAGTCTGACTAGCGGTCAGGAGCATGAGCAGTTCTTC
TRBV5-4	TRBD1	TRBJ2-7	NA	CATQTDRDRIYEQYF	TGTGCCACCCAGACAGATCGGGACAGAATCTACGAGCAGTACTTC
TRBV19	NA	TRBJ1-5	NA	CASSIAQEAVTQPQHF	TGTGCCAGTAGTATAGCCCAGGAAGCGGTTACACAGCCCCAGCATTTT
TRBV13	NA	TRBJ2-7	NA	CASSLESGPYEQYF	TGTGCCAGCAGCTTAGAGAGCGGCCCCTACGAGCAGTACTTC
TRBV28	TRBD1	TRBJ2-4	NA	CASSKDRGLENIQYF	TGTGCCAGCAGCAAGGACAGGGGGCTTGAAAACATTCAGTACTTC
TRBV13	NA	TRBJ1-4	NA	CASSLGLREKLFF	TGTGCCAGCAGCTTAGGCCTTCGTGAAAAACTGTTTTTT
TRBV27	NA	TRBJ1-5	NA	CASTPWAGQPQHF	TGTGCCAGCACCCCCTGGGCGGGGCAGCCCCAGCATTTT
TRBV5-4	NA	TRBJ1-2	NA	CASSLWGGGGYTF	TGTGCCAGCAGCTTGTGGGGCGGGGGCGGCTACACCTTC
TRBV4-1	NA	TRBJ1-5	NA	CASSQDTGGSNQPQHF	TGCGCCAGCAGCCAAGATACGGGCGGTAGCAATCAGCCCCAGCATTTT
TRBV15	NA	TRBJ1-1	NA	CATGSLLDTEAFF	TGTGCCACTGGTAGTCTATTGGACACTGAAGCTTTCTTT
TRBV4-3	NA	TRBJ2-7	NA	CASSQGTSESYEQYF	TGCGCCAGCAGCCAGGGGACTTCAGAGTCCTACGAGCAGTACTTC
TRBV19	NA	TRBJ2-7	NA	CASSFKLGRYEQYF	TGTGCCAGTAGTTTTAAGTTGGGGCGCTACGAGCAGTACTTC
TRBV5-6	NA	TRBJ2-1	NA	CASSTGGLPRTNEQFF	TGTGCCAGCAGCACTGGGGGACTTCCTAGAACCAATGAGCAGTTCTTC